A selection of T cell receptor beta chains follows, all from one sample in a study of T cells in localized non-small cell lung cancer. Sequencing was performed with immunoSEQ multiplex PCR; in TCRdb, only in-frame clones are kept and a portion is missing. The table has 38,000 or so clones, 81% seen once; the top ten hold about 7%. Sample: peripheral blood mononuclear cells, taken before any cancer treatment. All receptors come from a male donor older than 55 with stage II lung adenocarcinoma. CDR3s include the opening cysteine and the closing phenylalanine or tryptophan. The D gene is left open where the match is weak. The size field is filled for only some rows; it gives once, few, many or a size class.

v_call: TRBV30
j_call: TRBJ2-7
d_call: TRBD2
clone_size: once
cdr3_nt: TGTGCCTGGAGTGGGACTAGCGGAAGCTCCTACGAGCAGTACTTC
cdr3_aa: CAWSGTSGSSYEQYF

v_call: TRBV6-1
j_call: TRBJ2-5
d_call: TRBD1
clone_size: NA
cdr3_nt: TGTGCCAGCGGCCCCGGGACAGGGGAAGCGGAGACCCAGTACTTC
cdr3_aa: CASGPGTGEAETQYF

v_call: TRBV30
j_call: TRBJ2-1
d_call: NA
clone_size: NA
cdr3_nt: TGTGCCTGGGGGCCTATCGGCGGGACCGCCGGCTTCTTC
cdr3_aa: CAWGPIGGTAGFF

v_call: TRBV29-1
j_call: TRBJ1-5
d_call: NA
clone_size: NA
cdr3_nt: TGCAGCGTTCCGGGGGGGAGTAGCAATCAGCCCCAGCATTTT
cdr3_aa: CSVPGGSSNQPQHF

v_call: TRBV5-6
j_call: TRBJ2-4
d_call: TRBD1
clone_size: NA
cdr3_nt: TGTGCCAGCAGCTTGGTCCCAGGACAGGAAAACTTC
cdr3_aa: CASSLVPGQENF

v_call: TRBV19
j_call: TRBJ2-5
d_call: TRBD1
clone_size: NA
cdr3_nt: TGTGCCAGTAGTCTTGACAGGGCCAGGGAGACCCAGTACTTC
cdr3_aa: CASSLDRARETQYF

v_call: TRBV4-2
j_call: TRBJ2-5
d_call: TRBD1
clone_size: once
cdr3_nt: TGTGCCAGCAGCCACGGGACAGGCCAAGAGACCCAGTACTTC
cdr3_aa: CASSHGTGQETQYF

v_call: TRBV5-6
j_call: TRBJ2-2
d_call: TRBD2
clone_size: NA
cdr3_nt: TGTGCCAGCAGCCCGCCCTTAGCGGGACTGACCGGGGAGCTGTTTTTT
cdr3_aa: CASSPPLAGLTGELFF

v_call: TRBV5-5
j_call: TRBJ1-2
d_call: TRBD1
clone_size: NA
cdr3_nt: TGTGCCAGCAGCTGGACAGGGGAGGATGGCTACACCTTC
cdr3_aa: CASSWTGEDGYTF

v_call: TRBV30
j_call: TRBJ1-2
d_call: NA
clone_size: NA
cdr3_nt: TGTGCCTGGACTCGGGGATGGGGGGATGGCTACACCTTC
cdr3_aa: CAWTRGWGDGYTF

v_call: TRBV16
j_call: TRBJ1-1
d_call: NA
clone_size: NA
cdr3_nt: TGTGCCAGCAGCCTCCGGGATTGGAACACTGAAGCTTTCTTT
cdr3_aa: CASSLRDWNTEAFF

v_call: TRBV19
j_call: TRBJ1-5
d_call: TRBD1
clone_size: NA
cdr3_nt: TGTGCCAGTACCTCAACCGGGACAGGGGTTCAGCCCCAGCATTTT
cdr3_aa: CASTSTGTGVQPQHF

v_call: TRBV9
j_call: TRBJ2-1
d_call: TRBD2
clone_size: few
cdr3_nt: TGTGCCAGCAGCGTAGGGGGTATAGCGGGAGTTAGTGAGCAGTTCTTC
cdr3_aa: CASSVGGIAGVSEQFF

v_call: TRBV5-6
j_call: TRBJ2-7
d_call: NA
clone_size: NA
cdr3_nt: TGTGCCAGCAGCTTTGGGGCCTACGAGCAGTACTTC
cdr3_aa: CASSFGAYEQYF

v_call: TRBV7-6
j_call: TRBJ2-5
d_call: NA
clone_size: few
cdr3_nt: TGTGCCAGCAGCTTAGGTGGGGGGCGGGGAGAGACCCAGTACTTC
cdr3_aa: CASSLGGGRGETQYF

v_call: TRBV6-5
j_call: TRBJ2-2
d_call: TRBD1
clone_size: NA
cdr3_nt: TGTGCCAGCAGGGGACAGCCGAACACCGGGGAGCTGTTTTTT
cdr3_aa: CASRGQPNTGELFF

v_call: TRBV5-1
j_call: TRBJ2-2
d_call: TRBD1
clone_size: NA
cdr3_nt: TGCGCCAGCAGCTTGGTGGCAGGGGGTGGCGGGGAGCTGTTTTTT
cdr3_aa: CASSLVAGGGGELFF

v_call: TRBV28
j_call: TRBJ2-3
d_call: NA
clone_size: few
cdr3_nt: TGTGCCAGCAGTTTTGGGGTATCTGTGGGAGATACGCAGTATTTT
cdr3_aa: CASSFGVSVGDTQYF

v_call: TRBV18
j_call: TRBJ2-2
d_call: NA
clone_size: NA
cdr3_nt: TGTGCCAGCTCACCACCGGGGAAGGGAACCTCCGGGGAGCTGTTTTTT
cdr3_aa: CASSPPGKGTSGELFF

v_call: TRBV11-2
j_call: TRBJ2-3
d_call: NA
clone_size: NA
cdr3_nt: TGTGCCAGCAGCTTTGAGGGGACAGATACGCAGTATTTT
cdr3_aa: CASSFEGTDTQYF

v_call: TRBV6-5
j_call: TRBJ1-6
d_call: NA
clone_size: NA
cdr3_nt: TGTGCCAGCAGTTCCGGGGATTCACCCCTCCACTTT
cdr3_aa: CASSSGDSPLHF

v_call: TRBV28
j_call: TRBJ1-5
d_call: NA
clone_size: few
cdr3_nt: TGTGCCAGCAGAAATAGCAATCAGCCCCAGCATTTT
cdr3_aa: CASRNSNQPQHF

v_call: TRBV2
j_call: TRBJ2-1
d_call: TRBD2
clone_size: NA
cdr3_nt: TGTGCCAGCAGTGATTCTTGGGGACTAGCGGGAGAGGACGGTGAGCAGTTCTTC
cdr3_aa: CASSDSWGLAGEDGEQFF

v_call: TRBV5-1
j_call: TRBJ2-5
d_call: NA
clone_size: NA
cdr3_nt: TGCGCCAGCAGCTTGGCCTTAGGACAGCAAGAGACCCAGTACTTC
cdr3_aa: CASSLALGQQETQYF

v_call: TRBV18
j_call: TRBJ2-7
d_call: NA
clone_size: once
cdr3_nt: TGTGCCAGCTCACCGGACAGTTCCTACGAGCAGTACTTC
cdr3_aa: CASSPDSSYEQYF

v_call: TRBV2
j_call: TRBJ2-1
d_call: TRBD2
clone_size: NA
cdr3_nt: TGTGCCAGCAGAAGCGGGAGGGGGGATGAGCAGTTCTTC
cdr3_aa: CASRSGRGDEQFF

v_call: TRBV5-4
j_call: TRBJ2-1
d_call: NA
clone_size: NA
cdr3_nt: TGTGCCAGCAGACCTAGGGGAGGTGAGCAGTTCTTC
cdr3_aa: CASRPRGGEQFF

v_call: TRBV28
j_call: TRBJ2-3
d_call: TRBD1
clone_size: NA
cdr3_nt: TGTGCCAGCAGTTCCGGGACAGTCTTCGGTACGCAGTATTTT
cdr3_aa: CASSSGTVFGTQYF

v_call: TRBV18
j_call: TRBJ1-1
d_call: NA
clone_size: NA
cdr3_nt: TGTGCCAGCTCACCACACATCAACACTGAAGCTTTCTTT
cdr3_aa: CASSPHINTEAFF

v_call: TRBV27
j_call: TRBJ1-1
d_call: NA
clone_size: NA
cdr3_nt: TGTGCCAGCAGTTCTGCGGGGAAGGTGGCTTTCTTT
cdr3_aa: CASSSAGKVAFF